This T cell receptor (beta chain) was documented in a study of PD-1 blockade in mismatch repair-deficient tumors. Mismatch repair deficiency was confirmed in all patients, by PCR or immunohistochemistry. Trimming removed 7 bases at V and 0 bases at J, with 10 bases between. Per the germline V gene, CDR1 is MNHEY and CDR2 is SVGAGI. The CDR3 contains 14 residues. Sequenced by immunoSEQ multiplex PCR; TCRdb stores in-frame clones only, minus some. The sample has 40,000 to 65,000 clones, over 70% seen once. The receptor's source is an adult with mismatch repair-deficient cancer. The source was peripheral blood, collected 20 weeks after starting pembrolizumab. This chain joins TRBV6-5 and TRBJ2-1; D is uncertain. The CDR3 loop is CASTSDLSYNEQFF. CDR3 nucleotides: TGTGCCAGCACCTCGGATCTCTCCTACAATGAGCAGTTCTTC.